This T cell receptor beta chain appears in the sequencing data of a study of blood T cell repertoires in COVID-19. In germline, CDR1 is SGHTS, CDR2 YDEGEE. The CDR3 covers 17 residues. After removal of 0 bases from V and 7 bases from J, the junction contained 11 bases not matched to a gene. Libraries were prepared by immunoSEQ multiplex PCR; TCRdb keeps only in-frame clonotypes and omits some of them. Of about 440,000 clones listed, approximately 90% are singletons. This clonotype originated in a young woman with acute COVID-19. This sequence joins TRBV5-8 and TRBJ1-5; 9 bases fit TRBD1. Sequenced input: PBMCs or T cells enriched from blood (not recorded which). In nucleotides, the CDR3 is TGTGCCAGCAGCTTGGATCCGGGACAGGGACTCGGGCAGCCCCAGCATTTT. Its protein is CASSLDPGQGLGQPQHF.